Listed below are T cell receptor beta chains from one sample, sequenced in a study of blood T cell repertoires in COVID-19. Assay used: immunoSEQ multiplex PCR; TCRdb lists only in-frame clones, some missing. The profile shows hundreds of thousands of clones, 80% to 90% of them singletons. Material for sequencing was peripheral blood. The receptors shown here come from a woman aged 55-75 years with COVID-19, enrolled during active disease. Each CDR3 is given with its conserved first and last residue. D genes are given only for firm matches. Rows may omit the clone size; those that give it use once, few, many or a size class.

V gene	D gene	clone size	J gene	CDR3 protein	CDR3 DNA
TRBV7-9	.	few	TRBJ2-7	CASSTDGDEQYF	TGTGCCAGCAGCACAGACGGGGACGAGCAGTACTTC
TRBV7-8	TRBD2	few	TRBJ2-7	CASSLGGGGYEQYF	TGTGCCAGCAGCTTAGGGGGGGGAGGCTACGAGCAGTACTTC
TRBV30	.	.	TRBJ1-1	CAWSVQGVTEAFF	TGTGCCTGGAGTGTACAGGGTGTCACTGAAGCTTTCTTT
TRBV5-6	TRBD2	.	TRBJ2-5	CASSVKLAGMRETQYF	TGTGCCAGCAGCGTTAAGCTAGCGGGGATGCGGGAGACCCAGTACTTC
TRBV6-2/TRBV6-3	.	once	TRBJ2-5	CASSYWDNQETQYF	TGTGCCAGCAGTTACTGGGACAACCAAGAGACCCAGTACTTC
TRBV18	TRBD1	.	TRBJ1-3	CASSPGQEDTIYF	TGTGCCAGCTCACCGGGACAGGAGGACACCATATATTTT
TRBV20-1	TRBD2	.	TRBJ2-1	CSASGTSGGMTHEQFF	TGCAGTGCTAGTGGAACTAGCGGGGGTATGACCCATGAGCAGTTCTTC
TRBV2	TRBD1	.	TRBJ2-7	CASGGQVGRYEQYF	TGTGCCAGCGGGGGACAGGTGGGTCGGTACGAGCAGTACTTC
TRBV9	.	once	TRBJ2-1	CASSVEELTGEQFF	TGTGCCAGCAGCGTAGAGGAACTGACGGGTGAGCAGTTCTTC
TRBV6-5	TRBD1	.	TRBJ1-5	CASKGTVNQPQHF	TGTGCCAGCAAAGGGACAGTAAATCAGCCCCAGCATTTT
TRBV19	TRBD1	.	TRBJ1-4	CASSIKRTGDEKLFF	TGTGCCAGTAGTATAAAGAGGACAGGGGATGAAAAACTGTTTTTT
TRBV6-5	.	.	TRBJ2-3	CASSYEVAAQDTQYF	TGTGCCAGCAGTTACGAAGTGGCCGCACAGGATACGCAGTATTTT
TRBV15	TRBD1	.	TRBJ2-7	CATSKGAWDMGHEQYF	TGTGCCACCAGCAAGGGGGCATGGGATATGGGCCACGAGCAGTACTTC
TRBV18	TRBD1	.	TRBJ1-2	CASSPTGQGASGYTF	TGTGCCAGCTCACCAACAGGACAGGGGGCAAGTGGCTACACCTTC
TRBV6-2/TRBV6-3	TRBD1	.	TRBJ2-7	CASSYWTGPYEQYF	TGTGCCAGCAGTTACTGGACAGGCCCCTACGAGCAGTACTTC
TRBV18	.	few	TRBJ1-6	CASSPGRGSPLHF	TGTGCCAGCTCGCCGGGGAGGGGTTCACCCCTCCACTTT
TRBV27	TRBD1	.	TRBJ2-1	CASSQDRGYNEQFF	TGTGCCAGCAGCCAGGACAGGGGCTACAATGAGCAGTTCTTC